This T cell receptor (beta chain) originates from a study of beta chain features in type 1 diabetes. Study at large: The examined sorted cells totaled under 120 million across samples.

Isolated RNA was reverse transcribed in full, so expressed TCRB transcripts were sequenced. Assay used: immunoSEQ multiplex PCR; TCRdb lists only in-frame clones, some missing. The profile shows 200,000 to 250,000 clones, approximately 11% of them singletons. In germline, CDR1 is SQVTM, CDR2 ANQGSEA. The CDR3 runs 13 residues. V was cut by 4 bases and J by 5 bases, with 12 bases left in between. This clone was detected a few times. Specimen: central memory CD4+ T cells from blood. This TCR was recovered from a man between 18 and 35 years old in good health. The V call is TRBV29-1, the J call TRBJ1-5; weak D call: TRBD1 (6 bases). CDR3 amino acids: CSVAGGADQPQHF. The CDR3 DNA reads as TGCAGCGTTGCCGGGGGGGCGGATCAGCCCCAGCATTTT. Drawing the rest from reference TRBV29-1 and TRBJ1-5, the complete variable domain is SAVISQKPSRDICQRGTSLTIQCQVDSQVTMMFWYRQQPGQSLTLIATANQGSEATYESGFVIDKFPISRPNLTFSTLTVSNMSPEDSSIYLCSVAGGADQPQHFGDGTRLSIL.